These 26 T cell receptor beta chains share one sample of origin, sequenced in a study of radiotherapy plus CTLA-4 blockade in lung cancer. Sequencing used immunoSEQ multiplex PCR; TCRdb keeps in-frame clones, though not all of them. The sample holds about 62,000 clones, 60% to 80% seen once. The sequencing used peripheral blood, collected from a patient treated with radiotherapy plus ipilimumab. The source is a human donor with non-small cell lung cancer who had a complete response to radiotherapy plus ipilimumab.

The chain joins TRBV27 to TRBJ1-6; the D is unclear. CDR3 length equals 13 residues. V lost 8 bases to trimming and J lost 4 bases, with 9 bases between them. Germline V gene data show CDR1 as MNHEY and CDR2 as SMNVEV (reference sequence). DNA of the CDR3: TGTGCCAGCTCCGGGGATTATAATTCACCCCTCCACTTT. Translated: CASSGDYNSPLHF.

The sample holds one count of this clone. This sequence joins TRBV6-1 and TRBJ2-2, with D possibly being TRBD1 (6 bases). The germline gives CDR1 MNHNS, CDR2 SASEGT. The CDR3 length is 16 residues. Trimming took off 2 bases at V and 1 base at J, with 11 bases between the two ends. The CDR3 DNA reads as TGTGCCAGCAGTGAATTCAGGGGATTGAACACCGGGGAGCTGTTTTTT. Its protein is CASSEFRGLNTGELFF.

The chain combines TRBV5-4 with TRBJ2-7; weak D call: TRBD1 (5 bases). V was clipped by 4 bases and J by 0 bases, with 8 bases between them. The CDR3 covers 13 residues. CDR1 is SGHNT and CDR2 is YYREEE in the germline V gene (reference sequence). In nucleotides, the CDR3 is TGTGCCAGCAGCCAGGGTCACTCCTACGAGCAGTACTTC. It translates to CASSQGHSYEQYF.

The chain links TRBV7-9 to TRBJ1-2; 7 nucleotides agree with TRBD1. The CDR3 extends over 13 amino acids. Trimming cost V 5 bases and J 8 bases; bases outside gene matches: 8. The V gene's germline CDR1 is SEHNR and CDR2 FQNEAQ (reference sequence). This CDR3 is CASSQGGRWGYTF. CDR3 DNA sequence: TGTGCCAGCAGCCAGGGGGGCAGGTGGGGCTACACCTTC.

The chain's CDR3 is CASSIPPRNIQYF. For the CDR3, the DNA is TGTGCCAGTAGTATCCCCCCTCGAAACATTCAGTACTTC. The J gene is TRBJ2-4, the V gene TRBV19; D is unresolved. The ends were cut back, 3 bases at V and 6 bases at J, with 9 bases in the middle. CDR1 is LNHDA, CDR2 SQIVND, per germline (reference sequence). The CDR3 is 13 amino acids.

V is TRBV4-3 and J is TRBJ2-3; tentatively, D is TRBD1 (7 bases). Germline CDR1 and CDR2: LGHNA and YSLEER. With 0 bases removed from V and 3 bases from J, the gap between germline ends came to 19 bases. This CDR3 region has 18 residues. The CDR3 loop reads CASSQERGAGGGTDTQYF. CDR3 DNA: TGCGCCAGCAGCCAAGAAAGGGGGGCAGGGGGTGGGACAGATACGCAGTATTTT.

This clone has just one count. DNA for the CDR3: TGTGCCAGCAGTTCCCCTGAGACTAGCCGGGGCGGCTGGGGAAACAATGAGCAGTTCTTC. Residues: CASSSPETSRGGWGNNEQFF. The chain is built from TRBV28 and TRBJ2-1, with 7 nucleotides matching TRBD2. The CDR3 consists of 20 residues. V was pared by 4 bases and J by 5 bases, with 23 bases of the junction left unmatched. The germline CDR1 and CDR2 sequences are MDHEN and SYDVKM.

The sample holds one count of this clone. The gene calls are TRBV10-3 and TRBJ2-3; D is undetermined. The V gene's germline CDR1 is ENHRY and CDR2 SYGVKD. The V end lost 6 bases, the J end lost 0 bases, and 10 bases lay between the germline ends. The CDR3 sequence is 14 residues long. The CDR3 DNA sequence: TGTGCCATCAGACAGTGGTCTAGCACAGATACGCAGTATTTT. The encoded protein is CAIRQWSSTDTQYF.

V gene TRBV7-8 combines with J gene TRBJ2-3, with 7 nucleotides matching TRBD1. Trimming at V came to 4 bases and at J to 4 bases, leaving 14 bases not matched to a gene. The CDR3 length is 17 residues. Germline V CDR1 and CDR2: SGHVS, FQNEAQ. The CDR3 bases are TGTGCCAGCAGCTCAATCCGGACAGGAAATTACCCAGATACGCAGTATTTT. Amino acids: CASSSIRTGNYPDTQYF.

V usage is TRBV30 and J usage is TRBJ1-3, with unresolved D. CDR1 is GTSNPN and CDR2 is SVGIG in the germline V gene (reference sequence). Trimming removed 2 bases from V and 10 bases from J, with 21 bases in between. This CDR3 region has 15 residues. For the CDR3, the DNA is TGTGCCTGGAGTAAAAGAGGGTCCGGGGAGTGGACCATATATTTT. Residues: CAWSKRGSGEWTIYF.

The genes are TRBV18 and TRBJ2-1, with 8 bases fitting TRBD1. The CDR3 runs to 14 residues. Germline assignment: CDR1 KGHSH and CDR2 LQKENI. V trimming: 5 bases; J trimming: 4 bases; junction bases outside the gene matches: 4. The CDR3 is CASSAGTGYNEQFF. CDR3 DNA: TGTGCCAGCTCAGCCGGGACAGGATACAATGAGCAGTTCTTC.

The CDR3 bases are TGTGCCAGCAGCCCCCGGGACAGAAACTACGAGCAGTACTTC. Translating it yields CASSPRDRNYEQYF. This chain joins TRBV5-4 and TRBJ2-7; 7 nucleotides agree with TRBD1. CDR1 is SGHNT and CDR2 is YYREEE in the germline V gene (reference sequence). With 4 bases clipped from V and 3 bases from J, the junction kept 7 bases outside the gene matches. The CDR3 is 14 amino acids. Full variable domain (missing parts from reference TRBV5-4 and TRBJ2-7): ETGVTQSPTHLIKTRGQQVTLRCSSQSGHNTVSWYQQALGQGPQFIFQYYREEENGRGNFPPRFSGLQFPNYSSELNVNALELDDSALYLCASSPRDRNYEQYFGPGTRLTVT.

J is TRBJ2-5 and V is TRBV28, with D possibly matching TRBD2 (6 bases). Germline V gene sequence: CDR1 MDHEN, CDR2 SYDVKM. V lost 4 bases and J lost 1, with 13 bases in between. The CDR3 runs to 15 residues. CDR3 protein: CASSSGERGQETQYF. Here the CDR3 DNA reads TGTGCCAGCAGTTCGGGGGAGAGGGGCCAAGAGACCCAGTACTTC.

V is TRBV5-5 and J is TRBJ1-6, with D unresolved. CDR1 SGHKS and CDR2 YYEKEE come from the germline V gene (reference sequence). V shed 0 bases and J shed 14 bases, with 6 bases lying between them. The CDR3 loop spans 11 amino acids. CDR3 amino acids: CASSLDRALHF. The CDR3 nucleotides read TGTGCCAGCAGCTTGGATCGGGCCCTCCACTTT.

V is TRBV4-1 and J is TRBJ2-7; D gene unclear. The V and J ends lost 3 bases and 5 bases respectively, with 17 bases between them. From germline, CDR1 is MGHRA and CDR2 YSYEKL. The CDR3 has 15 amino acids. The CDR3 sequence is CASSHEPGLGHEQYF. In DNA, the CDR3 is TGCGCCAGCAGCCACGAGCCAGGCCTGGGTCACGAGCAGTACTTC.

The CDR3 DNA is TGTGCCTGGAGTGTGACAAGTATCTCTGGAAACACCATATATTTT. Translation gives CAWSVTSISGNTIYF. This sequence joins TRBV30 and TRBJ1-3, with D unresolved. V lost 0 bases and J 0 bases, leaving 9 bases between the germline ends. The CDR3 covers 15 residues. Germline V gives CDR1 GTSNPN, CDR2 SVGIG (reference sequence).

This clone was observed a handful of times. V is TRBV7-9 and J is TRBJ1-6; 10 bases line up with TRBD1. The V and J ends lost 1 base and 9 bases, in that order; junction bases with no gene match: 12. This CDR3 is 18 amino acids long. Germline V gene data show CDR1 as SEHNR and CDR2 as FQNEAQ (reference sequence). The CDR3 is CASSLGWDRGFNSSPLHF. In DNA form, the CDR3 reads TGTGCCAGCAGCTTAGGGTGGGACAGGGGTTTCAACTCTTCACCCCTCCACTTT.

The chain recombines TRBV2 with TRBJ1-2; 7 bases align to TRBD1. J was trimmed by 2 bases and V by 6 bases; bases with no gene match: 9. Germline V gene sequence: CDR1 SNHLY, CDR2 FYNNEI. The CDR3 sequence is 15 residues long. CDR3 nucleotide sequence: TGTGCCAGCAGGGACCGACAGGGCGCAAACTATGGCTACACCTTC. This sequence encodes CASRDRQGANYGYTF.

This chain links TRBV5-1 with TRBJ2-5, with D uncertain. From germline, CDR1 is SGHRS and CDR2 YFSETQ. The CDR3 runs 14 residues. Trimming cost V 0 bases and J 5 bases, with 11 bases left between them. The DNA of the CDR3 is TGCGCCAGCAGCTTGGACACAACGGAGGAGACCCAGTACTTC. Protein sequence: CASSLDTTEETQYF. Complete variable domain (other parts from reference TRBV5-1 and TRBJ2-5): KAGVTQTPRYLIKTRGQQVTLSCSPISGHRSVSWYQQTPGQGLQFLFEYFSETQRNKGNFPGRFSGRQFSNSRSEMNVSTLELGDSALYLCASSLDTTEETQYFGPGTRLLVL.

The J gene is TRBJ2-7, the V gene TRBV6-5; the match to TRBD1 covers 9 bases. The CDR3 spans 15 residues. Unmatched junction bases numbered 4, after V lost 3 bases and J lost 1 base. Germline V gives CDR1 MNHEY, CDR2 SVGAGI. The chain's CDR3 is CASSYSGTGSYEQYF. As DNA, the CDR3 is TGTGCCAGCAGTTATAGTGGGACAGGGTCCTACGAGCAGTACTTC.

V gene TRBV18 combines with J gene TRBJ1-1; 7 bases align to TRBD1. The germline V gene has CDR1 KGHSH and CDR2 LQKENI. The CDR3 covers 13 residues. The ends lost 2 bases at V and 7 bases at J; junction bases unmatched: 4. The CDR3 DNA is TGTGCCAGCTCACCAGGGACAGACCTTGAAGCTTTCTTT. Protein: CASSPGTDLEAFF.

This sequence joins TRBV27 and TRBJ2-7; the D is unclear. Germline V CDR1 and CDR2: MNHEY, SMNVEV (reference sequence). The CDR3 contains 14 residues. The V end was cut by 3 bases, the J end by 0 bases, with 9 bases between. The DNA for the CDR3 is TGTGCCAGCAGTTTTTCTCTAACCTCCTACGAGCAGTACTTC. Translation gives CASSFSLTSYEQYF.

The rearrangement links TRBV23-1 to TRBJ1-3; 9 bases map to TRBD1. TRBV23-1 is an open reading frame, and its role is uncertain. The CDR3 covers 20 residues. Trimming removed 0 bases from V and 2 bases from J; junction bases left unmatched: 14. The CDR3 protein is CASSQSWTGDKRRAGNTIYF. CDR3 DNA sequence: TGCGCCAGCAGTCAATCCTGGACAGGGGATAAAAGGAGGGCTGGAAACACCATATATTTT.

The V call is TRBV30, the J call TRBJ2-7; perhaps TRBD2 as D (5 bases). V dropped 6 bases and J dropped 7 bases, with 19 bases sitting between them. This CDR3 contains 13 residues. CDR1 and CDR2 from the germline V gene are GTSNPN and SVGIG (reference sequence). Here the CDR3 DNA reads TGTGCCTGCATAACCAACGCATCGGGGGAGCAGTACTTC. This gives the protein CACITNASGEQYF.

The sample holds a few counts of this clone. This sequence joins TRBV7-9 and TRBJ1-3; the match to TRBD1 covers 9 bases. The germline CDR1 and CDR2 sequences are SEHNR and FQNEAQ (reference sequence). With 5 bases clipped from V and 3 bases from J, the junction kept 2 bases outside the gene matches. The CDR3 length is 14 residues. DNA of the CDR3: TGTGCCAGCAGCCCGGACAGGGGTGGAAACACCATATATTTT. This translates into CASSPDRGGNTIYF.

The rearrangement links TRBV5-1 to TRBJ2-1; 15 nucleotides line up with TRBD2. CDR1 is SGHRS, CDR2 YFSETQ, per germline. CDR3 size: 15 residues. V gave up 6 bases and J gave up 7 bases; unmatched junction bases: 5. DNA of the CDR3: TGCGCCAGCACTCGGACTAGCGGGAGGGCGAATGAGCAGTTCTTC. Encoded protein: CASTRTSGRANEQFF.